This T cell receptor beta chain was retrieved from a study of blood T cell repertoires in COVID-19. Across the whole study: The samples span acute and convalescent COVID-19 from the United States, Italy and Spain. PBMCs, B-cell-depleted T cells, or T cells provided the cDNA or gDNA that made up the material.

This clone was seen repeatedly, ten times or more. Enrolled during active infection, Seattle patients were then followed longitudinally. The authors' processing: Researchers report that nucleated cell counts were estimated from reference gene primer amplification. Produced via immunoSEQ multiplex PCR; TCRdb's table is partial and in-frame only. V, J and clone size were drawn from that table, and D and trimming were deduced from the DNA. The sample contains fewer than 350,000 clones, around 85% of which appear only once. With 6 bases removed from V and 3 bases from J, the gap between germline ends came to 13 bases. The CDR3 is made up of 14 amino acids. Germline V CDR1 and CDR2: LGHDT, YNNKEL (reference sequence).

The chain carries TRBV3-1 (or the pseudogene TRBV3-2) and TRBJ2-3; a possible D gene is TRBD2 (6 bases). The sample was peripheral blood. The TCR sequence derives from a woman aged 25 to 39 with COVID-19, enrolled during active disease. CDR3 residues: CASSNRGGTDTQYF. The CDR3 DNA follows: TGTGCCAGCAGTAACAGAGGAGGGACAGATACGCAGTATTTT.